This T cell receptor (beta chain) was identified in a study of T cells in Graves' hyperthyroidism and ophthalmopathy. Findings and limits, study-wide: Classification by a 13 V-J model distinguished ophthalmopathy from stable hyperthyroidism. Most clonotypes that expanded in the thyroid above 0.001 also showed up in blood.

This clonotype was detected ten times or more. The target antigen is unknown. If no ophthalmopathy progression occurred within 18 months, Graves' hyperthyroidism was stable. Hyperthyroidism had been newly diagnosed in patients aged 18 to 65, and its duration was under 2 months. The V end lost 7 bases, the J end lost 6 bases, and 18 bases lay between the germline ends. This CDR3 contains 14 residues. In germline, CDR1 is MNHNS, CDR2 SASEGT. Amplified TCR beta CDR3 regions came from RNA transcripts. The HTBI primer set was used in a first-round RT-PCR of the TCR CDR3. TCRdb re-derived calls from the multiplex PCR reads in MiXCR, one entry per CDR3 protein. This sample has 300,000 to 350,000 distinct CDR3 sequences, with 11% to 15% found just once.

The sample was blood. The sequence derives from a woman aged 25 to 39 with Graves' hyperthyroidism. This chain links TRBV6-1 with TRBJ1-2, with D maybe TRBD1 (6 bases). This CDR3 is CASTSGPGGHGYTF. The CDR3 DNA reads TGTGCCAGCACTTCAGGGCCCGGGGGGCATGGCTACACCTTC.